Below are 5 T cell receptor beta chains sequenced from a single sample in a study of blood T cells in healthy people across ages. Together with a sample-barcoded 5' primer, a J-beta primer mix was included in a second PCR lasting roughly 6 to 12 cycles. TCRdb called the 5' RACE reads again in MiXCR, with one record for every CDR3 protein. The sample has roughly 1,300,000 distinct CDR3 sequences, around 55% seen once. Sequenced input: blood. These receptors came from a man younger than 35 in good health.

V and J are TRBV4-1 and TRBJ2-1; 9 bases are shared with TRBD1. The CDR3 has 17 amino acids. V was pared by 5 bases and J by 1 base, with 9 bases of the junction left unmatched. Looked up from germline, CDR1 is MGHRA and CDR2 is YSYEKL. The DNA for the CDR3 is TGCGCCAGCAGCTCCCAATCAGGGACAGGGTCCTACAATGAGCAGTTCTTC. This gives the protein CASSSQSGTGSYNEQFF.

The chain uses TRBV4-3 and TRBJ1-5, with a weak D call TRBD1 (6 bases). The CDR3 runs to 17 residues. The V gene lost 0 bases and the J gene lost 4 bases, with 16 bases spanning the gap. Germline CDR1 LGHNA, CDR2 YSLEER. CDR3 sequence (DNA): TGCGCCAGCAGCCAAGATCTTTTAGGACAGCTGAATCAGCCCCAGCATTTT. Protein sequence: CASSQDLLGQLNQPQHF.

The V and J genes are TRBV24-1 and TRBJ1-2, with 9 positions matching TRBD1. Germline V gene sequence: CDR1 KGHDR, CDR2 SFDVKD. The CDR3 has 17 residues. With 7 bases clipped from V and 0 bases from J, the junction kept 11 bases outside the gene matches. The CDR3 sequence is CATRIPGTGTPNYGYTF. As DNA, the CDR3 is TGTGCCACCAGGATACCCGGGACAGGGACCCCTAACTATGGCTACACCTTC.

CDR3 in amino acids: CASIDLLNTQYF. In nucleotides, the CDR3 is TGTGCCAGCATCGACCTTTTGAATACGCAGTATTTT. This rearrangement joins TRBV7-9 to TRBJ2-3; D gene uncertain. CDR1 SEHNR and CDR2 FQNEAQ come from the germline V gene (reference sequence). The CDR3 spans 12 residues. V shed 7 bases and J shed 7 bases, with 12 bases lying between them.

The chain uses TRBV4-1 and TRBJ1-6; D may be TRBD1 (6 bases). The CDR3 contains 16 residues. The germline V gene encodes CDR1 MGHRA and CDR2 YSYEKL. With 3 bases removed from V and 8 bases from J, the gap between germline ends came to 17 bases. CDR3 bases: TGCGCCAGCAGCCACCCCCTTCCAGGGGCGGATTCACCCCTCCACTTT. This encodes CASSHPLPGADSPLHF.